The 23 T cell receptor beta chains given below trace back to one sample, sequenced in a study of cytomegalovirus exposure and HLA in healthy donors. This PCR relied on a set of 60 Vbeta primers and 13 Jbeta primers. The method was immunoSEQ multiplex PCR; TCRdb's version includes in-frame clones alone and lacks a portion of them. The table includes tens of thousands of clones, about four fifths detected once. Sequencing was performed on PBMCs. These receptors all stem from a man aged 50 to 59 in good health and CMV-seronegative.

The rearrangement joins TRBV28 to TRBJ2-1; 9 bases map to TRBD2. Germline V gene sequence: CDR1 MDHEN, CDR2 SYDVKM. With V trimmed by 5 bases and J by 4 bases, 15 bases remained unmatched. The CDR3 loop spans 18 amino acids. The CDR3 spells CASSPLALAGAGYNEQFF. The CDR3 coding sequence is TGTGCCAGCAGTCCACTCGCGTTAGCGGGAGCGGGGTACAATGAGCAGTTCTTC.

As regards this clone: Other DNA sequences in the sample encode the same CDR3. The chain combines TRBV4-2 with TRBJ1-2; D is undetermined. Germline V gene lookup returns CDR1 LGHNA and CDR2 YNFKEQ. V dropped 3 bases and J dropped 0 bases, with 17 bases sitting between them. The CDR3 runs to 17 residues. The CDR3 reads CASSQRAHSLPNYGYTF. CDR3 sequence (DNA): TGTGCCAGCAGCCAGAGGGCACACTCGCTTCCTAACTATGGCTACACCTTC.

This chain uses TRBV7-3 with TRBJ2-5; weak D call: TRBD1 (5 bases). The germline V gene has CDR1 SGHTA and CDR2 FQGTGA. The CDR3 runs to 16 residues. Between the trimmed V and J ends, which lost 4 bases and 5 bases, there was a span of 20 bases. As DNA, the CDR3 is TGTGCCAGCAGCTCCCTCCCCCTTGCAGGGATTGAGACCCAGTACTTC. It specifies CASSSLPLAGIETQYF. The entire variable domain, with the rest obtained from reference TRBV7-3 and TRBJ2-5, is as follows: GAGVSQTPSNKVTEKGKYVELRCDPISGHTALYWYRQSLGQGPEFLIYFQGTGAADDSGLPNDRFFAVRPEGSVSTLKIQRTERGDSAVYLCASSSLPLAGIETQYFGPGTRLLVL.

The chain has TRBV11-2 and TRBJ2-1, with TRBD2 identical over 7 bases. Looked up from germline, CDR1 is SGHAT and CDR2 is FQNNGV. V shed 4 bases and J 4 bases; nucleotides not matched to a gene: 13. This CDR3 has 17 amino acids. The DNA for the CDR3 is TGTGCCAGCAGCTCGAAAAGCGGGATTGAAGGGTACAATGAGCAGTTCTTC. Amino acids: CASSSKSGIEGYNEQFF. The full variable domain, in which reference TRBV11-2 and TRBJ2-1 provide the parts outside the CDR3, is EAGVAQSPRYKIIEKRQSVAFWCNPISGHATLYWYQQILGQGPKLLIQFQNNGVVDDSQLPKDRFSAERLKGVDSTLKIQPAKLEDSAVYLCASSSKSGIEGYNEQFFGPGTRLTVL.

A single count supports this clone. This chain links TRBV7-2 with TRBJ2-1; 7 nucleotides line up with TRBD2. Germline V gene lookup returns CDR1 SGHTA and CDR2 FQGNSA. Trimming cost V 10 bases and J 6 bases; bases outside gene matches: 12. The CDR3 contains 14 residues. The CDR3 DNA follows: TGTGCCACCATGACGAGACTAGCTAGCAATGAGCAGTTCTTC. Translating it yields CATMTRLASNEQFF.

The genes are TRBV19 and TRBJ2-7; 8 nucleotides line up with TRBD2. The CDR3 loop spans 15 amino acids. Germline CDR1 LNHDA, CDR2 SQIVND (reference sequence). After removal of 4 bases from V and 0 bases from J, the junction contained 5 bases not matched to a gene. As DNA, the CDR3 is TGTGCCAGTAGTAGGTCTAGCGGGTCCTCCTACGAGCAGTACTTC. Protein sequence: CASSRSSGSSYEQYF.

This chain uses TRBV29-1 with TRBJ2-1; 9 nucleotides align to TRBD2. The CDR3 covers 17 residues. CDR1 and CDR2 (germline): SQVTM, ANQGSEA. V shed 2 bases, J shed 9 bases, and the junction held 17 bases outside the gene matches. The CDR3 is CSVEPFSGRNLASEQFF. DNA for the CDR3: TGCAGCGTTGAACCCTTTAGCGGGAGAAATTTGGCGAGTGAGCAGTTCTTC.

The chain carries TRBV7-2 and TRBJ2-3; 9 positions agree with TRBD2. V lost 9 bases, J lost 2 bases, and 9 bases stayed unmatched. This CDR3 comprises 15 residues. In germline, CDR1 is SGHTA, CDR2 FQGNSA. In nucleotides, the CDR3 is TGTGCCAGTAAGAAAGCGGGAGGTCCCACAGATACGCAGTATTTT. Its protein is CASKKAGGPTDTQYF. Full variable domain (rest looked up from reference TRBV7-2 and TRBJ2-3): GAGVSQSPSNKVTEKGKDVELRCDPISGHTALYWYRQSLGQGLEFLIYFQGNSAPDKSGLPSDRFSAERTGGSVSTLTIQRTQQEDSAVYLCASKKAGGPTDTQYFGPGTRLTVL.

J is TRBJ2-7 and V is TRBV5-1; D is possibly TRBD1 (6 bases). Trimming removed 1 base from V and 4 bases from J, with 15 bases in between. CDR3 size: 15 residues. Germline V gene lookup returns CDR1 SGHRS and CDR2 YFSETQ. This CDR3 is CASSLNQGFEYEQYF. The CDR3 DNA sequence: TGCGCCAGCAGCTTGAACCAGGGGTTCGAATACGAGCAGTACTTC.

The chain employs TRBV9 and TRBJ2-5, with D possibly matching TRBD2 (5 bases). The last part of the DNA fits TRBJ2-7 better; the J call may be wrong. CDR3 length: 14 residues. CDR1 SGDLS and CDR2 YYNGEE come from the germline V gene. The CDR3 loop reads CASSVGAEAYEQYF. In DNA, the CDR3 is TGTGCCAGCAGCGTGGGTGCGGAGGCCTACGAGCAGTACTTC.

This rearrangement joins TRBV21-1 to TRBJ2-3; the table calls TRBD1, which could not be checked here. TRBV21-1 is recorded as a pseudogene. CDR3 length: 16 residues. DNA of the CDR3: TGTGCCAGCACCCCCAAAGACAGTTTCTCCACAGATACGCAGTATTTT. It yields the protein CASTPKDSFSTDTQYF.

DNA of the CDR3: TGCGCCAGCAGCCTCGGGACTGGCACAGATACGCAGTATTTT. Its translation: CASSLGTGTDTQYF. The V gene is TRBV5-1, the J gene TRBJ2-3; the D gene is possibly TRBD2 (6 bases). Germline V gives CDR1 SGHRS, CDR2 YFSETQ. V lost 4 bases to trimming and J lost 1 base, with 10 bases between them. The CDR3 is made up of 14 amino acids.

The chain is built from TRBV6-5 and TRBJ1-6, with D possibly being TRBD1 (6 bases). Looked up from germline, CDR1 is MNHEY and CDR2 is SVGAGI. The V end was cut by 5 bases, the J end by 6 bases, with 14 bases between. The CDR3 consists of 15 residues. CDR3 nucleotide sequence: TGTGCCAGCAGTGCCAGGGGCACCACTAATTCACCCCTCCACTTT. Translating it yields CASSARGTTNSPLHF.

The chain links TRBV5-1 to TRBJ2-1; no clear D. The ends were cut back, 0 bases at V and 3 bases at J, with 28 bases in the middle. The CDR3 is made up of 21 amino acids. Germline V gene sequence: CDR1 SGHRS, CDR2 YFSETQ. Here the CDR3 DNA reads TGCGCCAGCAGCTTGGGGCGGTTGGCCCCTTCTGGATATTTAAACTACAATGAGCAGTTCTTC. It codes for CASSLGRLAPSGYLNYNEQFF.

The chain is built from TRBV28 and TRBJ2-1; no reliable D call. Germline CDR1 is MDHEN and CDR2 is SYDVKM. V lost 11 bases and J lost 8, with 10 bases in between. The length of the CDR3 is 10 residues. The CDR3 DNA follows: TGTGCCCCATACAATGATGAGCAGTTCTTC. This codes for CAPYNDEQFF. Full variable domain (rest looked up from reference TRBV28 and TRBJ2-1): DVKVTQSSRYLVKRTGEKVFLECVQDMDHENMFWYRQDPGLGLRLIYFSYDVKMKEKGDIPEGYSVSREKKERFSLILESASTNQTSMYLCAPYNDEQFFGPGTRLTVL.

The chain has TRBV11-2 and TRBJ2-7; 9 bases are shared with TRBD1. Germline CDR1 SGHAT, CDR2 FQNNGV. The CDR3 has 15 residues. Trimming took 6 bases from V and 4 from J; bases not matched to a gene: 10. For the CDR3, the DNA is TGTGCCAGCAGATCCCGGGACAGGGAGTTTTACGAGCAGTACTTC. Translation gives CASRSRDREFYEQYF.

The gene calls are TRBV28 and TRBJ2-1; no reliable D call. Trimming took 2 bases from V and 4 from J, leaving 12 bases between them. CDR1 is MDHEN and CDR2 is SYDVKM in the germline V gene. This CDR3 region has 15 residues. CDR3 sequence reads: CASSLPEVTYNEQFF. The CDR3 bases are TGTGCCAGCAGTTTACCAGAGGTTACTTACAATGAGCAGTTCTTC.

Concerning this clone itself: The germline gene is not matched at one end of the junction; a read error may be the cause. The chain employs TRBV7-7 and TRBJ2-5; TRBD2 agrees at 16 bases. This CDR3 has 18 residues. Germline CDR1 and CDR2: SSHAT and FNYEAQ (reference sequence). The DNA for the CDR3 is TGTGCTAGCAGCTTAACGGGACTAGCGGGAGGGATCCAAGAGACCCAGTACTTC. Encoded protein: CASSLTGLAGGIQETQYF.

The chain has TRBV28 and TRBJ1-1, with 8 nucleotides matching TRBD1. Per germline, CDR1 MDHEN and CDR2 SYDVKM. The J segment lost 13 bases and the V segment lost 2 bases, leaving 9 bases of the junction unmatched. The CDR3 covers 13 residues. CDR3: CASSLEQQGGVFF. In nucleotides, the CDR3 is TGTGCCAGCAGTTTAGAACAACAGGGGGGTGTTTTCTTT.

The chain carries TRBV28 and TRBJ1-4; D perhaps matches TRBD1 (6 bases). Per the germline V gene, CDR1 is MDHEN and CDR2 is SYDVKM. The V end lost 5 bases, the J end lost 4 bases, and 11 bases lay between the germline ends. The CDR3 sequence is 14 residues long. The CDR3 coding sequence is TGTGCCAGCAGTGGGGGCCCACTTAATGAAAAACTGTTTTTT. Amino acid sequence: CASSGGPLNEKLFF.

V usage is TRBV7-3 and J usage is TRBJ2-1, with D perhaps matching TRBD1 (6 bases). The CDR3 is 13 amino acids. The germline V and J ends were trimmed by 5 bases and 3 bases, with 8 bases remaining between them. CDR1 is SGHTA, CDR2 FQGTGA, per germline. The CDR3 DNA sequence: TGTGCCAGCAGCCCAGGGGTCTACAATGAGCAGTTCTTC. Translating it yields CASSPGVYNEQFF.

The gene calls are TRBV19 and TRBJ2-7, with D possibly matching TRBD2 (5 bases). CDR3 length: 17 residues. The germline V gene has CDR1 LNHDA and CDR2 SQIVND (reference sequence). The CDR3 bases are TGTGTGCCAGTAGGTTGCGGGCGGAGGACGTTGCTCCACGAGCAGTACTTC. Its protein product is CVPVGCGRRTLLHEQYF.

The gene calls are TRBV19 and TRBJ1-1; no definite D call. Trimming left V 2 bases short and J 1 base short, with 8 bases between. Germline V CDR1 and CDR2: LNHDA, SQIVND (reference sequence). CDR3 size: 14 residues. CDR3 region: CASSIWRPNTEAFF. In DNA form, the CDR3 reads TGTGCCAGTAGTATATGGAGACCGAACACTGAAGCTTTCTTT.